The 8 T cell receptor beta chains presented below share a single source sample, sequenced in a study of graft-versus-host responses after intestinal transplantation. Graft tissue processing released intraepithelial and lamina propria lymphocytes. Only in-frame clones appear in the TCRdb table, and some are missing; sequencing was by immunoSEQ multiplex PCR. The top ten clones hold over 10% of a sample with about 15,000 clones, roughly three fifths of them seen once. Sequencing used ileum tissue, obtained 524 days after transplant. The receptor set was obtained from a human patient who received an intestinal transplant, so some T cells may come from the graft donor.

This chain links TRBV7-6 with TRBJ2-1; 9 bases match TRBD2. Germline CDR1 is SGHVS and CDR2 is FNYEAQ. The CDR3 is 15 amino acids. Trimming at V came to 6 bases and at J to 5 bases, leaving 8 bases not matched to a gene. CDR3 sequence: CASSRAGGTHNEQFF. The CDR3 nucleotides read TGTGCCAGCAGTCGAGCGGGGGGTACCCACAATGAGCAGTTCTTC.

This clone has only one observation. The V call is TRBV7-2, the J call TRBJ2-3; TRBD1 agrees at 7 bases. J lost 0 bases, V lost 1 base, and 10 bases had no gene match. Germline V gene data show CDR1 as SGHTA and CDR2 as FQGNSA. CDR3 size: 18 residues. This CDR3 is CASSLERPDRLSTDTQYF. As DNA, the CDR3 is TGTGCCAGCAGCTTAGAAAGACCGGACAGGTTAAGCACAGATACGCAGTATTTT.

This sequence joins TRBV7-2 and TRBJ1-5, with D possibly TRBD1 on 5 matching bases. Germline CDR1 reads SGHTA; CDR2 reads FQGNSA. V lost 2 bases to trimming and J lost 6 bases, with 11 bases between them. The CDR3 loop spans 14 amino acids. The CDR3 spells CASSLWRGVQPQHF. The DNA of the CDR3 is TGTGCCAGCAGCTTATGGCGGGGGGTTCAGCCCCAGCATTTT.

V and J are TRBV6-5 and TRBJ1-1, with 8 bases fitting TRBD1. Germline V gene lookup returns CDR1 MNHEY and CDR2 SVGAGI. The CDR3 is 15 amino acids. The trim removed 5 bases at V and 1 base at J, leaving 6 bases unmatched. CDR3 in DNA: TGTGCCAGCAGTCAAAGCGGGACAGGGAACACTGAAGCTTTCTTT. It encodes CASSQSGTGNTEAFF.

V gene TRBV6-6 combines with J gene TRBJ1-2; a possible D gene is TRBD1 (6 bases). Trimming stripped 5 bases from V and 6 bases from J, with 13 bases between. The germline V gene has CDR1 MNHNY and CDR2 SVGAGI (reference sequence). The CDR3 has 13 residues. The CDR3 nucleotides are TGTGCCAGCAGTCCGACAGGATGGGATGGCTACACCTTC. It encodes CASSPTGWDGYTF.

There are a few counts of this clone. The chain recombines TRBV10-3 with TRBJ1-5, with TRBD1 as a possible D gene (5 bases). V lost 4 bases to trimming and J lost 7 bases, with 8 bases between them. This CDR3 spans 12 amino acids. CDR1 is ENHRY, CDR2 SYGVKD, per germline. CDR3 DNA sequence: TGTGCCATCAGTGGGAAGGGGCAGCCCCAGCATTTT. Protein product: CAISGKGQPQHF.

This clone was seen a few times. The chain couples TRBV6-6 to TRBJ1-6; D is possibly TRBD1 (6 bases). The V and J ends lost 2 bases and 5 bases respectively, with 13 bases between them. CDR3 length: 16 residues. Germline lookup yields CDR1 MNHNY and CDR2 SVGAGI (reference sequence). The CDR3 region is CASSYVRGANNSPLHF. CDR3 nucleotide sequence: TGTGCCAGCAGTTACGTTCGGGGGGCTAATAATTCACCCCTCCACTTT.

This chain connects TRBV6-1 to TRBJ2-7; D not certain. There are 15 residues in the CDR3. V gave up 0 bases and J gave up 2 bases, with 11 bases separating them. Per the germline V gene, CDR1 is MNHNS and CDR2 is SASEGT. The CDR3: CASSEALGTAYEQYF. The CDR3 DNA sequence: TGTGCCAGCAGTGAAGCGCTCGGCACAGCCTACGAGCAGTACTTC.